The rows below give T cell receptor beta chains drawn from one sample of a study of control samples from healthy donors and cancer patients. Sequenced by immunoSEQ multiplex PCR; TCRdb stores in-frame clones only, minus some. Among thousands of clones listed, over 55% were seen once. The sample consisted of formalin-fixed, paraffin-embedded tissue. The receptor source for this set is a male donor with melanoma. Each CDR3 is given without its conserved first and last residue. The D gene is left open where the match is weak.

NA | TRBV28 | ASSLQGGRYEQY
NA | TRBV3-1/TRBV3-2 | ASSRGLSGYTDTQY
NA | TRBV3-1/TRBV3-2 | ASSQKYNEQF
TRBD2 | TRBV7-3 | ASSASLAGGPREQY
NA | TRBV6-2/TRBV6-3 | ASSWNYHEQY
NA | TRBV7-3 | ASSLRGGATGELF
NA | TRBV28 | ASRERGGRETQY
TRBD1 | TRBV28 | ASSFRPGQGRQKLF
NA | TRBV11-2 | ASRFTGGQEEAF
TRBD2 | TRBV7-2 | ASSLASSGHNEQF
TRBD2 | TRBV7-2 | ASSPRGGGTYEQY
TRBD1 | TRBV6-2/TRBV6-3 | ASSSRRVTGGLNTEAF
NA | TRBV15 | ATSTRWYNEQF
NA | TRBV12-5 | ASGLDRVYGYT
NA | TRBV5-1 | ASRVQTNTEAF
NA | TRBV12-5 | ASGLGRGEETEAF
NA | TRBV7-3 | ASSLSIRSVAF
NA | TRBV7-2 | ASSPWGNQPQH
NA | TRBV27 | ASSFGDQETQY
NA | TRBV25-1 | ASSWGETQY
NA | TRBV11-2 | ASSLDPLAVSYEQY
NA | TRBV6-2/TRBV6-3 | ASSYSGIDEQY
NA | TRBV20-1 | SGELTDTQY
NA | TRBV28 | ASLTPTASNQPQH
NA | TRBV7-9 | ASSPKSGSYEQY
NA | TRBV30 | AWSRASYEQY
NA | TRBV5-1 | ASSLGTRRTNEKLF
TRBD2 | TRBV28 | ASLTSGHSANTGELF
TRBD2 | TRBV7-6 | ASSSRTSKIGEQF
NA | TRBV11-2 | ASSLNEQF
NA | TRBV3-1/TRBV3-2 | ASSQVVETQY
TRBD1 | TRBV14 | ASSIGQGTEAF
NA | TRBV6-4 | ARKGRREPDTQY
TRBD1 | TRBV13 | ASSSQGDGYT
TRBD1 | TRBV20-1 | SASWDRGGYGYT
NA | TRBV7-9 | ASSSRIPSTDTQY
NA | TRBV6-2/TRBV6-3 | ASSFPFAGLRNEQF
NA | TRBV9 | ASSGGLGGLYNEQF
NA | TRBV19 | ATLLGANVLT
NA | TRBV24-1 | ATSPGGNTIY
NA | TRBV6-1 | ASSELRGQPQH
NA | TRBV15 | ATIRDGELF
NA | TRBV27 | ASSSPTVNTEAF
NA | TRBV11-3 | ASSLPGENIQY
NA | TRBV7-3 | ASSLTGARGEQY
NA | TRBV12-3/TRBV12-4 | ASRRLGTGELF
TRBD1 | TRBV14 | ASSQLPGQGDNEQF
NA | TRBV28 | ASSPRVFRGTEAF
NA | TRBV2 | ASSRHTNQPQH
NA | TRBV9 | ASSVGRLGGFNEQF